The 21 T cell receptor beta chains presented below share a single source sample, sequenced in a study of OX40 agonist ivuxolimab in advanced cancers. Profiling relied on immunoSEQ multiplex PCR, and the TCRdb table lists in-frame clones only, not all of them. This table holds 52,000 or so clones, over 85% found once. The specimen comprised CD4+ or CD8+ T cells sorted from blood, sampled in a trial of the OX40 agonist ivuxolimab. These receptors came from an adult with an advanced solid tumor such as melanoma, head and neck, liver or kidney cancer.

The chain is built from TRBV27 and TRBJ2-7; D gene ambiguous. The CDR3 consists of 14 residues. Germline lookup yields CDR1 MNHEY and CDR2 SMNVEV (reference sequence). The germline V and J ends were trimmed by 2 bases and 5 bases, with 13 bases remaining between them. CDR3: CASSLTQVGDEQYF. DNA of the CDR3: TGTGCCAGCAGTTTAACCCAGGTCGGCGACGAGCAGTACTTC.

This sequence joins TRBV6-5 and TRBJ1-2; no reliable D call. V lost 2 bases and J lost 6, with 16 bases in between. Germline assignment: CDR1 MNHEY and CDR2 SVGAGI. The CDR3 totals 15 residues. CDR3 bases: TGTGCCAGCAGTTACGACGGGTGGCCGGGCGATGGCTACACCTTC. Its translation is CASSYDGWPGDGYTF.

J is TRBJ2-5 and V is TRBV28; 9 bases match TRBD2. CDR1 and CDR2 from the germline V gene are MDHEN and SYDVKM. V lost 6 bases, J lost 5 bases, and 10 bases stayed unmatched. This CDR3 region has 15 residues. CDR3 amino acids: CASSTPRGRGETQYF. DNA for the CDR3: TGTGCCAGCAGCACTCCTCGCGGGAGGGGGGAGACCCAGTACTTC.

This chain links TRBV30 with TRBJ2-1; 11 bases line up with TRBD1. Per the germline V gene, CDR1 is GTSNPN and CDR2 is SVGIG (reference sequence). This CDR3 has 13 amino acids. J was trimmed by 10 bases and V by 8 bases; bases with no gene match: 10. The CDR3, as DNA: TGTGCCGGCTTAGCGGGACAGGGGGGCGAGCAGTTCTTC. Its translation is CAGLAGQGGEQFF.

The genes are TRBV9 and TRBJ2-3; D is unresolved. The germline gives CDR1 SGDLS, CDR2 YYNGEE. The CDR3 loop spans 16 amino acids. Trimming removed 0 bases at V and 4 bases at J, with 15 bases between. In DNA, the CDR3 is TGTGCCAGCAGCGTAGGCGTTCGGCAAAGGGCAGATACGCAGTATTTT. Its translation is CASSVGVRQRADTQYF.

The chain has TRBV4-3 and TRBJ2-7; a possible D gene is TRBD1 (6 bases). CDR1 is LGHNA and CDR2 is YSLEER in the germline V gene. This CDR3 is built from 18 residues. V shed 2 bases and J shed 2 bases, with 22 bases lying between them. The CDR3 is CASSQTLVLGAGAYEQYF. For the CDR3, the DNA is TGCGCCAGCAGCCAAACCCTCGTGTTGGGGGCCGGGGCCTACGAGCAGTACTTC.

This clone was seen only once. The chain recombines TRBV4-2 with TRBJ2-7; D possibly corresponds to TRBD1 (8 bases). The V and J ends lost 0 bases and 6 bases respectively, with 21 bases between them. CDR3 size: 17 residues. In germline, CDR1 is LGHNA, CDR2 YNFKEQ. The DNA of the CDR3 is TGTGCCAGCAGCCAAGATCAATCGACAGGGGACTACTTCGAGCAGTACTTC. Amino acids: CASSQDQSTGDYFEQYF.

Only a few counts were recorded for this clone. This chain links TRBV27 with TRBJ2-7; no clear D. Germline CDR1 is MNHEY and CDR2 is SMNVEV (reference sequence). V lost 4 bases and J 5 bases, leaving 15 bases between the germline ends. The CDR3 has 14 amino acids. CDR3 in DNA: TGTGCCAGCAGTTCCCGACCCGGCAATCACGAGCAGTACTTC. Its translation is CASSSRPGNHEQYF.

The chain couples TRBV28 to TRBJ2-3; D possibly corresponds to TRBD1 (5 bases). The CDR3 runs 14 residues. V was clipped by 3 bases and J by 4 bases, with 11 bases between them. Germline CDR1 is MDHEN and CDR2 is SYDVKM. The CDR3 protein is CASSFFQGADTQYF. The CDR3 DNA sequence: TGTGCCAGCAGTTTCTTCCAGGGCGCAGATACGCAGTATTTT.

The CDR3 coding sequence is TGTGCCAGCACCGGGACTAGCGGGTGGAGCTCCTACAATGAGCAGTTCTTC. Its translation: CASTGTSGWSSYNEQFF. The chain has TRBV28 and TRBJ2-1; 12 bases fit TRBD2. The CDR3 is made up of 17 amino acids. The V segment lost 7 bases and the J segment 0 bases; nucleotides outside the gene matches: 7. Germline CDR1 reads MDHEN; CDR2 reads SYDVKM.

The J gene is TRBJ2-7, the V gene TRBV6-6; D is unclear. Per germline, CDR1 MNHNY and CDR2 SVGAGI (reference sequence). V lost 5 bases to trimming and J lost 7 bases, with 21 bases between them. The CDR3 contains 15 residues. The CDR3 is CASSIRRDGLGEQYF. The CDR3 nucleotides are TGTGCCAGCAGTATACGCCGCGACGGGTTAGGAGAGCAGTACTTC.

The chain joins TRBV29-1 to TRBJ2-5; TRBD1 aligns across 9 bases. The junction had 3 bases not matched to a gene; V was cut back by 1 base and J by 3 bases. From germline, CDR1 is SQVTM and CDR2 ANQGSEA. CDR3 length: 14 residues. As DNA, the CDR3 is TGCAGCGTTGAAGTCGACAGGGGGAAAGAGACCCAGTACTTC. Translating it yields CSVEVDRGKETQYF.

The J gene is TRBJ2-7, the V gene TRBV27; no definite D call. Per germline, CDR1 MNHEY and CDR2 SMNVEV (reference sequence). This CDR3 has 13 residues. V lost 6 bases, J lost 1 base, and 10 bases lay in between. CDR3 coding DNA: TGTGCCAGCAGCTTCGTGGCTTCCTACGAGCAGTACTTC. It yields the protein CASSFVASYEQYF.

The gene calls are TRBV9 and TRBJ2-3, with TRBD2 identical over 12 bases. V dropped 4 bases and J dropped 2; count of bases not matched to a gene: 11. The length of the CDR3 is 18 residues. CDR1 is SGDLS and CDR2 is YYNGEE in the germline V gene. CDR3: CASSPETRLAGATDTQYF. The CDR3 nucleotides are TGTGCCAGCAGCCCAGAGACAAGACTAGCGGGAGCCACAGATACGCAGTATTTT.

This rearrangement joins TRBV19 to TRBJ2-7; 8 bases match TRBD2. V shed 3 bases, J shed 4 bases, and the junction held 8 bases outside the gene matches. Germline V gives CDR1 LNHDA, CDR2 SQIVND (reference sequence). The CDR3 consists of 15 residues. The CDR3 sequence: CASSMSLAGGYEQYF. In DNA, the CDR3 is TGTGCCAGTAGTATGAGTCTAGCGGGTGGTTACGAGCAGTACTTC.

V usage is TRBV30 and J usage is TRBJ2-6; D gene unclear. From germline, CDR1 is GTSNPN and CDR2 SVGIG (reference sequence). The CDR3 is 14 amino acids. Trimming removed 5 bases from V and 4 bases from J, with 12 bases in between. CDR3 sequence reads: CAWGDGVGANVLTF. The DNA of the CDR3 is TGTGCCTGGGGCGACGGTGTAGGGGCCAACGTCCTGACTTTC.

Comment on this clone: The junction departs from germline at one end; a sequencing error may be responsible. The chain has TRBV7-7 and TRBJ2-1; 8 bases match TRBD2. Germline lookup yields CDR1 SSHAT and CDR2 FNYEAQ (reference sequence). The CDR3 covers 15 residues. Here the CDR3 reads CASSLGPGLVYEQFF. The CDR3 DNA follows: TGTGCTAGCAGCTTAGGACCGGGACTAGTATATGAGCAGTTCTTC.

The V gene is TRBV14, the J gene TRBJ2-2, with 7 bases aligning to TRBD2. Trimming cost V 4 bases and J 5 bases; bases outside gene matches: 13. CDR1 is SGHDN, CDR2 FVKESK, per germline. The CDR3 extends over 17 amino acids. For the CDR3, the DNA is TGTGCCAGCAGCCCGCGGAAAGGAGCGGGAATAACCGGGGAGCTGTTTTTT. This gives the protein CASSPRKGAGITGELFF.

The chain recombines TRBV19 with TRBJ2-7; D is perhaps TRBD2 (7 bases). Germline values: CDR1 LNHDA, CDR2 SQIVND (reference sequence). This CDR3 is 14 amino acids long. V was trimmed by 1 base and J by 6 bases, leaving 13 bases between them. CDR3 region: CASSIGEGVSEQYF. The CDR3 DNA is TGTGCCAGTAGTATAGGGGAGGGGGTCTCCGAGCAGTACTTC.

The rearrangement uses TRBV2 and TRBJ2-3, with TRBD2 matching 12 bases. With V trimmed by 7 bases and J by 0 bases, 5 bases remained unmatched. Germline V gene data show CDR1 as SNHLY and CDR2 as FYNNEI. The length of the CDR3 is 16 residues. DNA of the CDR3: TGTGCCAGCATCCTCGGGACTAGCGGGAGCACAGATACGCAGTATTTT. This codes for CASILGTSGSTDTQYF.

This clone was seen just once. The gene calls are TRBV9 and TRBJ2-7, with 9 nucleotides matching TRBD1. The CDR3 covers 15 residues. The V segment lost 0 bases and the J segment 5 bases; nucleotides outside the gene matches: 6. Germline V CDR1 and CDR2: SGDLS, YYNGEE. CDR3 sequence reads: CASSVGDREVHEQYF. Written as DNA, the CDR3 is TGTGCCAGCAGCGTAGGGGACAGGGAAGTCCACGAGCAGTACTTC. The entire variable domain, with the rest obtained from reference TRBV9 and TRBJ2-7, is as follows: DSGVTQTPKHLITATGQRVTLRCSPRSGDLSVYWYQQSLDQGLQFLIQYYNGEERAKGNILERFSAQQFPDLHSELNLSSLELGDSALYFCASSVGDREVHEQYFGPGTRLTVT.